This T cell receptor (beta chain) was documented in a study of T cell responses to AZD1222 COVID-19 vaccine. Study context: Pooled in the analysis were second doses at about 4 or about 12 weeks. Study-wide results and limits: Spike-specific TCRs gained breadth and depth after people received two AZD1222 doses. Only after the peak T cell response were repertoires sampled.

As for this clone: What it binds is not known.

The CDR3 contains 15 residues. V lost 5 bases, J lost 5 bases, and 5 bases stayed unmatched. The germline V gene encodes CDR1 SGHVS and CDR2 FQNEAQ. Method: immunoSEQ multiplex PCR; TCRdb's copy keeps in-frame clones and lacks some. The sample comprises about 97,000 clones, around 89% of which are singletons, and 7.5% rests with the top ten. Specimen: peripheral blood, collected on day 0 of AZD1222 vaccination. The J gene is TRBJ2-2, the V gene TRBV7-8; 10 bases map to TRBD2. This receptor was taken from an adult in good health. The CDR3 coding sequence is TGTGCCAGCAGCCCCAGCGGGGGGGATACCGGGGAGCTGTTTTTT. Protein sequence: CASSPSGGDTGELFF.